These 8 T cell receptor beta chains originate from one sample sequenced in a study of shared T cell receptors in the human thymus. Data came from immunoSEQ multiplex PCR; TCRdb stores just in-frame clones and leaves some out. This sample yields hundreds of thousands of clones, of which roughly 88% are seen a single time; approximately 0.011% belongs to the top ten. This same sample was also part of a study on human thymus T cells.

The specimen sequenced was thymocytes. The receptors originated from a boy younger than two with a congenital heart defect.

This sequence joins TRBV19 and TRBJ1-2; 9 nucleotides agree with TRBD1. CDR3 size: 16 residues. The trim removed 9 bases at V and 1 base at J, leaving 12 bases unmatched. The germline CDR1 and CDR2 sequences are LNHDA and SQIVND (reference sequence). The DNA for the CDR3 is TGTGCCAGATTCCCCCGGACAGGGGAGGGTAACTATGGCTACACCTTC. It translates to CARFPRTGEGNYGYTF.

This chain joins TRBV5-1 and TRBJ2-1, with unresolved D. CDR1 and CDR2 from the germline V gene are SGHRS and YFSETQ. This CDR3 region has 16 residues. Trimming removed 7 bases at V and 8 bases at J, with 25 bases between. Here the CDR3 DNA reads TGCGCCAGCGGGCCCCACCCCGGTATTGAGTCCGATGAGCAGTTCTTC. Its translation is CASGPHPGIESDEQFF. The full variable domain, with the rest looked up from reference TRBV5-1 and TRBJ2-1, is KAGVTQTPRYLIKTRGQQVTLSCSPISGHRSVSWYQQTPGQGLQFLFEYFSETQRNKGNFPGRFSGRQFSNSRSEMNVSTLELGDSALYLCASGPHPGIESDEQFFGPGTRLTVL.

The rearrangement links TRBV6-5 to TRBJ2-1; TRBD1 might be the D (5 bases). The CDR3 has 16 residues. Germline assignment: CDR1 MNHEY and CDR2 SVGAGI. V lost 4 bases and J 0 bases, leaving 13 bases between the germline ends. The CDR3 is CASSSGHPSSYNEQFF. CDR3 in DNA: TGTGCCAGCAGTTCTGGACACCCGAGCTCCTACAATGAGCAGTTCTTC.

This clone has just one count. The rearrangement uses TRBV5-4 and TRBJ2-1; D call uncertain. Germline assignment: CDR1 SGHNT and CDR2 YYREEE (reference sequence). CDR3 length: 15 amino acids. Trimming shortened V by 6 bases and J by 2 bases, and 15 bases separated the two germline ends. CDR3: CASKPSRTTYNEQFF. CDR3 nucleotides: TGTGCCAGCAAGCCCTCCCGTACCACCTACAATGAGCAGTTCTTC.

The rearrangement uses TRBV4-3 and TRBJ2-1; D gene ambiguous. This CDR3 is 16 amino acids long. Germline V gives CDR1 LGHNA, CDR2 YSLEER. V was pared by 0 bases and J by 0 bases, with 9 bases between. CDR3 region: CASSQEWRLSYNEQFF. The CDR3, as DNA: TGCGCCAGCAGCCAAGAATGGAGACTCTCCTACAATGAGCAGTTCTTC.

The chain couples TRBV27 to TRBJ2-3, with 12 positions matching TRBD2. CDR1 is MNHEY, CDR2 SMNVEV, per germline (reference sequence). This CDR3 spans 20 amino acids. Trimming took 2 bases from V and 0 from J; bases not matched to a gene: 12. The CDR3, as DNA: TGTGCCAGCAGTTTACGACTAGCGGGAGTGAGGGGTCCTAGCACAGATACGCAGTATTTT. It yields the protein CASSLRLAGVRGPSTDTQYF.

This clone came up a few times. The chain has TRBV11-3 and TRBJ2-3; 10 nucleotides match TRBD2. The CDR3 totals 15 residues. Germline loops: CDR1 SGHNT, CDR2 YENEEA. The trim removed 8 bases at V and 3 bases at J, leaving 8 bases unmatched. The CDR3 coding sequence is TGTGCCAGCCGGGGGGAGCGGGAGGGGACAGATACGCAGTATTTT. This gives the protein CASRGEREGTDTQYF.

A few counts support this clone. The J gene is TRBJ2-7, the V gene TRBV28; TRBD2 matches at 7 bases. J lost 0 bases, V lost 2 bases, and 7 bases had no gene match. This CDR3 has 16 residues. Germline values: CDR1 MDHEN, CDR2 SYDVKM. CDR3 protein: CASSLGGSEGSYEQYF. The CDR3 region has the DNA TGTGCCAGCAGTTTAGGCGGGAGTGAAGGCTCCTACGAGCAGTACTTC.